Presented here are 8 T cell receptor beta chains from one specimen sequenced in a study of T cells after yellow fever vaccination. MiXCR, run by TCRdb on the 5' RACE reads, gives a single entry per CDR3 protein. This table holds about 75,000 distinct CDR3 sequences, around 7% found once. The sample here was CD8+ T cells sorted from PBMCs, taken 10 to 11 days after the first yellow fever vaccination. These receptors were obtained from a man younger than 35 who received the YFV17D yellow fever vaccine.

This clonotype came up many times. The chain couples TRBV4-2 to TRBJ2-3, with D unclear. Germline assignment: CDR1 LGHNA and CDR2 YNFKEQ. V was trimmed by 2 bases and J by 3 bases, leaving 9 bases between them. The CDR3 is made up of 14 amino acids. CDR3 DNA: TGTGCCAGCAGCCAAAAGTTCGGGACAGATACGCAGTATTTT. This sequence encodes CASSQKFGTDTQYF.

This clonotype is labeled hyperexpanded. This chain uses TRBV5-6 with TRBJ2-1, with 7 bases fitting TRBD1. Germline CDR1 reads SGHDT; CDR2 reads YYEEEE. J gave up 5 bases and V 4 bases, and 6 bases lay outside the gene matches. The CDR3 runs to 14 residues. In DNA form, the CDR3 reads TGTGCCAGCAGCCCGCCGGGACAGCACAATGAGCAGTTCTTC. The encoded protein is CASSPPGQHNEQFF.

The table lists this clonotype with many counts. The CDR3: CASSEWYEQYF. The CDR3 nucleotides are TGTGCCAGCAGTGAATGGTACGAGCAGTACTTC. V usage is TRBV6-1 and J usage is TRBJ2-7; no definite D call. V was cut by 2 bases and J by 4 bases, with 3 bases left in between. Germline V gene sequence: CDR1 MNHNS, CDR2 SASEGT. The CDR3 runs 11 residues.

This clonotype was seen ten or more times. This chain links TRBV7-2 with TRBJ2-3; D assignment may be TRBD1 or TRBD2 (5 bases each). Per the germline V gene, CDR1 is SGHTA and CDR2 is FQGNSA. V was pared by 6 bases and J by 6 bases, with 16 bases between. This CDR3 has 14 residues. CDR3 sequence: CASSLDGTLDTQYF. CDR3 coding DNA: TGTGCCAGCAGTCTGGACGGGACCCTTGATACGCAGTATTTT. The entire variable domain, with the rest obtained from reference TRBV7-2 and TRBJ2-3, is as follows: GAGVSQSPSNKVTEKGKDVELRCDPISGHTALYWYRQSLGQGLEFLIYFQGNSAPDKSGLPSDRFSAERTGGSVSTLTIQRTQQEDSAVYLCASSLDGTLDTQYFGPGTRLTVL.

In this sample, this clonotype turned up many times. The chain couples TRBV28 to TRBJ2-7, with 10 bases matching TRBD1. This CDR3 comprises 14 residues. V lost 5 bases to trimming and J lost 2 bases; unmatched junction nucleotides: 3. Germline V gene data show CDR1 as MDHEN and CDR2 as SYDVKM. DNA of the CDR3: TGTGCCAGCAGTATCGGACAGGGGGCCTACGAGCAGTACTTC. Protein product: CASSIGQGAYEQYF.

This clonotype was detected many times. The chain employs TRBV12-3 or TRBV12-4 and TRBJ1-4, with a possible D match to TRBD1 (5 bases). The CDR3 sequence is 15 residues long. Between the trimmed V and J ends, which lost 1 base and 7 bases, there was a span of 13 bases. The CDR3 protein is CASSLVGGGGEKLFF. The CDR3 nucleotides are TGTGCCAGCAGTTTAGTTGGGGGAGGCGGTGAAAAACTGTTTTTT.

This clonotype occurred many times. The chain recombines TRBV4-1 with TRBJ2-7; D call uncertain. Germline CDR1 is MGHRA and CDR2 is YSYEKL. The CDR3 totals 15 residues. Trimming removed 0 bases from V and 1 base from J, with 10 bases in between. The CDR3 is CASSQDWPGSYEQYF. The CDR3 DNA reads TGCGCCAGCAGCCAAGATTGGCCCGGGTCCTACGAGCAGTACTTC.

The CDR3 protein is CASSLVGQGGPEQYF. CDR3 DNA: TGTGCCAGCAGCTTAGTGGGACAGGGGGGCCCAGAGCAGTACTTC. V and J are TRBV7-9 and TRBJ2-1; 11 nucleotides align to TRBD1. The J call may not be correct, given that the DNA end is closer to TRBJ2-7. This CDR3 comprises 15 residues. Germline V gives CDR1 SEHNR, CDR2 FQNEAQ (reference sequence).